One and the same sample provided the 30 T cell receptor beta chains below, sequenced in a study of Ad26.COV2.S vaccination and SARS-CoV-2 variants. Treatment: roughly 20 received Ad26.COV2.S at low or high dose, single or two shots; several received placebo; per-sample allocation not given. After the first vaccine or placebo injection, samples were drawn on day 63. The data were produced by immunoSEQ multiplex PCR, yet TCRdb's version contains in-frame clones alone and is incomplete. This table holds approximately 340,000 clones, approximately 85% found once. Here the sequenced sample was peripheral blood, taken in a trial of Ad26.COV2.S vaccine versus placebo. The receptors were sampled from a person between 18 and 65 years old who received the Ad26.COV2.S COVID-19 vaccine or a placebo.

The chain joins TRBV19 to TRBJ2-4; D remains unclear. Germline values: CDR1 LNHDA, CDR2 SQIVND (reference sequence). The CDR3 spans 15 residues. V dropped 3 bases and J dropped 0 bases, with 9 bases sitting between them. CDR3 coding DNA: TGTGCCAGTAGTATTGGTCCTCTAGCCAAAAACATTCAGTACTTC. As protein: CASSIGPLAKNIQYF.

The chain combines TRBV27 with TRBJ2-1, with D possibly being TRBD2 (5 bases). The CDR3 consists of 15 residues. Trimming stripped 2 bases from V and 0 bases from J, with 8 bases between. The germline V gene encodes CDR1 MNHEY and CDR2 SMNVEV (reference sequence). This CDR3 reads CASSLTRSSYNEQFF. CDR3 nucleotide sequence: TGTGCCAGCAGTTTAACTAGGAGCTCCTACAATGAGCAGTTCTTC.

The chain links TRBV5-4 to TRBJ1-3; TRBD1 aligns across 10 bases. Per germline, CDR1 SGHNT and CDR2 YYREEE (reference sequence). V lost 4 bases to trimming and J lost 9 bases; unmatched junction nucleotides: 13. The CDR3 extends over 16 amino acids. The chain's CDR3 is CASSNARDRGLSTIYF. The CDR3 nucleotides read TGTGCCAGCAGCAACGCCCGGGACAGGGGATTATCCACCATATATTTT.

J is TRBJ1-1 and V is TRBV5-1; D is perhaps TRBD1 (6 bases). The CDR3 totals 13 residues. In germline, CDR1 is SGHRS, CDR2 YFSETQ. V shed 4 bases and J shed 10 bases, with 17 bases lying between them. The CDR3 nucleotides read TGCGCCAGCAGCCCCCCGGACAGACAGGCAGCTTTCTTT. It encodes CASSPPDRQAAFF.

The CDR3 region has the DNA TGTGCCAGCAGCCTACCCCGGGACAGAAGGAAGGAGCAGTACTTC. It encodes CASSLPRDRRKEQYF. The J gene is TRBJ2-7, the V gene TRBV6-2 or TRBV6-3; 7 nucleotides match TRBD1. The CDR3 loop spans 15 amino acids. The V gene's germline CDR1 is MNHEY and CDR2 SVGEGT. Trimming took 6 bases from V and 7 from J; bases not matched to a gene: 15.

The CDR3 protein is CASGYRFGGGAFNEQFF. CDR3 sequence (DNA): TGTGCCAGCGGATACCGGTTTGGAGGGGGCGCCTTCAATGAGCAGTTCTTC. The chain is built from TRBV28 and TRBJ2-1; perhaps TRBD1 as D (7 bases). V was shortened by 8 bases and J by 6 bases, with 26 bases between the two germline ends. From germline, CDR1 is MDHEN and CDR2 SYDVKM. The CDR3 totals 17 residues.

The chain carries TRBV6-5 and TRBJ1-5; D not certain. Germline V gives CDR1 MNHEY, CDR2 SVGAGI. The CDR3 length is 14 residues. V gave up 8 bases and J gave up 2 bases, with 13 bases separating them. The CDR3 region has the DNA TGTGCCAGCGGGTGGGAACCGCGCAATCAGCCCCAGCATTTT. This translates into CASGWEPRNQPQHF.

The sample holds many counts of this clone. V is TRBV6-4 and J is TRBJ2-1; D perhaps matches TRBD2 (6 bases). V shed 3 bases and J shed 4 bases, with 10 bases lying between them. This CDR3 region has 14 residues. Germline CDR1 reads MRHNA; CDR2 reads SNTAGT. CDR3 bases: TGTGCCAGCAGTGAAACGGGGGAGTACAATGAGCAGTTCTTC. This encodes CASSETGEYNEQFF.

The chain couples TRBV7-2 to TRBJ2-7, with D tentatively TRBD2 (6 bases). V lost 4 bases, J lost 2 bases, and 15 bases lay in between. Germline V gene sequence: CDR1 SGHTA, CDR2 FQGNSA. The CDR3 runs 15 residues. The CDR3 region is CASSSYNGGAYEQYF. Here the CDR3 DNA reads TGTGCCAGCAGCTCCTACAACGGAGGGGCCTACGAGCAGTACTTC.

The V and J genes are TRBV3-1 (or the pseudogene TRBV3-2) and TRBJ1-1, with D perhaps matching TRBD1 (6 bases). V lost 1 base and J lost 10, with 13 bases in between. The CDR3 contains 13 residues. The V gene's germline CDR1 is LGHDT and CDR2 YNNKEL (reference sequence). In DNA, the CDR3 is TGTGCCAGCAGCCAAGGTGGAAGGGGGGGAGCTTTCTTT. As protein: CASSQGGRGGAFF.

This chain connects TRBV18 to TRBJ2-1; 7 bases line up with TRBD1. With 1 base clipped from V and 4 bases from J, the junction kept 4 bases outside the gene matches. Germline values: CDR1 KGHSH, CDR2 LQKENI. CDR3 length equals 15 residues. The CDR3 spells CASSPLGDRYNEQFF. The CDR3 DNA is TGTGCCAGCTCACCACTTGGGGACAGATACAATGAGCAGTTCTTC.

The rearrangement uses TRBV6-2 or TRBV6-3 and TRBJ2-1, with no clear D. The CDR3 totals 14 residues. From germline, CDR1 is MNHEY and CDR2 SVGEGT. V lost 2 bases and J 6 bases, leaving 11 bases between the germline ends. In nucleotides, the CDR3 is TGTGCCAGCAGTTACACCTGGGAACCCAATGAGCAGTTCTTC. Its protein product is CASSYTWEPNEQFF.

This chain connects TRBV3-1 (or the pseudogene TRBV3-2) to TRBJ2-3, with TRBD2 matching 11 bases. Germline loops: CDR1 LGHDT, CDR2 YNNKEL (reference sequence). There are 18 residues in the CDR3. The V gene end was trimmed by 0 bases and the J gene end by 4 bases; junction bases not matched to a gene: 9. The CDR3 sequence is CASSQEYLAGGPADTQYF. The CDR3 nucleotides are TGTGCCAGCAGCCAAGAATATTTAGCGGGGGGGCCCGCAGATACGCAGTATTTT.

The V and J genes are TRBV19 and TRBJ2-5, with TRBD1 as a possible D gene (5 bases). Looked up from germline, CDR1 is LNHDA and CDR2 is SQIVND (reference sequence). The CDR3 length is 14 residues. With 3 bases removed from V and 2 bases from J, the gap between germline ends came to 10 bases. The CDR3 nucleotides read TGTGCCAGTAGTATCAACAGGATACAAGAGACCCAGTACTTC. It is translated as CASSINRIQETQYF.

In this sample, this clone turned up a few times. The identical CDR3 is also encoded by other nucleotide sequences in the sample. This chain links TRBV5-6 with TRBJ1-6; tentatively, D is TRBD1 (6 bases). V was trimmed by 0 bases and J by 7 bases, leaving 8 bases between them. CDR3 length: 14 amino acids. Germline values: CDR1 SGHDT, CDR2 YYEEEE. The DNA of the CDR3 is TGTGCCAGCAGCTTGGACAGGGCAAATTCACCCCTCCACTTT. Protein sequence: CASSLDRANSPLHF.

The chain couples TRBV29-1 to TRBJ1-5; D not resolved. Trimming cost V 2 bases and J 5 bases, with 13 bases left between them. The CDR3 totals 14 residues. The V gene's germline CDR1 is SQVTM and CDR2 ANQGSEA. CDR3: CSVERRRMDQPQHF. CDR3 nucleotide sequence: TGCAGCGTTGAACGAAGACGGATGGATCAGCCCCAGCATTTT. Filled out from reference TRBV29-1 and TRBJ1-5, the complete variable domain reads SAVISQKPSRDICQRGTSLTIQCQVDSQVTMMFWYRQQPGQSLTLIATANQGSEATYESGFVIDKFPISRPNLTFSTLTVSNMSPEDSSIYLCSVERRRMDQPQHFGDGTRLSIL.

The CDR3 sequence is CASSYPASTQAYEQYF. CDR3 bases: TGTGCCAGCAGTTACCCCGCTAGTACCCAAGCCTACGAGCAGTACTTC. The chain uses TRBV6-2 or TRBV6-3 and TRBJ2-7; D unresolved. V was trimmed by 2 bases and J by 2 bases, leaving 16 bases between them. The CDR3 has 16 residues. Per the germline V gene, CDR1 is MNHEY and CDR2 is SVGEGT.

In its sample, this clone was seen a few times. The gene calls are TRBV19 and TRBJ2-7; no clear D gene. The CDR3 is 15 amino acids. V dropped 3 bases and J dropped 3 bases, with 15 bases sitting between them. Germline V gene lookup returns CDR1 LNHDA and CDR2 SQIVND (reference sequence). The DNA for the CDR3 is TGTGCCAGTAGTATCTCGGCGGTAGAATACTACGAGCAGTACTTC. This codes for CASSISAVEYYEQYF.

Of note for this clone: This same CDR3 is encoded by further DNA sequences in the sample. The chain carries TRBV9 and TRBJ2-3, with 11 bases matching TRBD2. The CDR3 totals 16 residues. Germline V gene sequence: CDR1 SGDLS, CDR2 YYNGEE. With V trimmed by 2 bases and J by 2 bases, 4 bases remained unmatched. CDR3 coding DNA: TGTGCCAGCAGCGTGGGACTAGCGGACACCACAGATACGCAGTATTTT. Its translation is CASSVGLADTTDTQYF.

The J gene is TRBJ1-4, the V gene TRBV10-3, with a possible D match to TRBD1 (5 bases). The V gene lost 0 bases and the J gene lost 4 bases, with 15 bases spanning the gap. Germline CDR1 ENHRY, CDR2 SYGVKD. The CDR3 has 17 residues. This chain's CDR3 is CAISESFMGVGNEKLFF. DNA of the CDR3: TGTGCCATCAGTGAGTCGTTCATGGGGGTCGGTAATGAAAAACTGTTTTTT.

The V gene is TRBV27, the J gene TRBJ1-1; 10 bases agree with TRBD1. The CDR3 runs 14 residues. The junction had 8 bases not matched to a gene; V was cut back by 10 bases and J by 3 bases. Germline assignment: CDR1 MNHEY and CDR2 SMNVEV (reference sequence). As DNA, the CDR3 is TGTGCCACCTACGGGACAGGGGTTTACACTGAAGCTTTCTTT. The encoded protein is CATYGTGVYTEAFF.

J is TRBJ2-7 and V is TRBV9; TRBD2 agrees at 11 bases. V shed 3 bases and J 3 bases; nucleotides not matched to a gene: 11. CDR3 length: 17 residues. Germline V gene lookup returns CDR1 SGDLS and CDR2 YYNGEE. The CDR3 nucleotides are TGTGCCAGCAGCGATGGACTAGCGGGTGGGGGTGGCTACGAGCAGTACTTC. Translating it yields CASSDGLAGGGGYEQYF.

The chain joins TRBV7-9 to TRBJ2-7, with TRBD2 matching 9 bases. With 4 bases clipped from V and 3 bases from J, the junction kept 10 bases outside the gene matches. CDR1 is SEHNR and CDR2 is FQNEAQ in the germline V gene (reference sequence). This CDR3 contains 16 residues. CDR3 in DNA: TGTGCCAGCAGCTCTAGAGCTAGCGGGATAGTCTACGAGCAGTACTTC. Its protein is CASSSRASGIVYEQYF.

The V and J genes are TRBV3-1 (or the pseudogene TRBV3-2) and TRBJ2-1; D could derive from TRBD1 or TRBD2 (6 bases each). Trimming took 7 bases from V and 9 from J, leaving 19 bases between them. The CDR3 consists of 14 residues. The germline gives CDR1 LGHDT, CDR2 YNNKEL (reference sequence). CDR3 sequence reads: CASKEGGALPEQFF. The DNA of the CDR3 is TGTGCCAGCAAGGAGGGGGGTGCCCTGCCTGAGCAGTTCTTC.

This clone appeared a single time. V is TRBV24-1 and J is TRBJ2-7; TRBD1 matches 9 bases. This CDR3 is built from 16 residues. Trimming at V came to 3 bases and at J to 1 base, leaving 6 bases not matched to a gene. Germline-derived CDR1 and CDR2 are KGHDR and SFDVKD. The CDR3 region has the DNA TGTGCCACCAGTGATGAAACCGGGACAGGGTCCTACGAGCAGTACTTC. This codes for CATSDETGTGSYEQYF.

The rearrangement uses TRBV30 and TRBJ1-2; D unclear. The CDR3 contains 12 residues. Between the trimmed V and J ends, which lost 2 bases and 4 bases, there was a span of 8 bases. Germline lookup yields CDR1 GTSNPN and CDR2 SVGIG (reference sequence). Here the CDR3 DNA reads TGTGCCTGGAGTCGGGGTGTCTATGGCTACACCTTC. Translation gives CAWSRGVYGYTF.

The chain couples TRBV5-1 to TRBJ2-5; 7 bases match TRBD2. This CDR3 is built from 16 residues. With V trimmed by 4 bases and J by 2 bases, 11 bases remained unmatched. Germline V gene data show CDR1 as SGHRS and CDR2 as YFSETQ. The CDR3 loop is CASSPSPGRGQETQYF. The CDR3 DNA sequence: TGCGCCAGCAGCCCCTCCCCGGGGAGGGGACAAGAGACCCAGTACTTC.

This clone was recorded at least ten times. The CDR3 loop is CASTPGWGDEQYF. In nucleotides, the CDR3 is TGTGCCAGCACCCCAGGGTGGGGGGACGAGCAGTACTTC. This chain links TRBV3-1 (or the pseudogene TRBV3-2) with TRBJ2-7; D is perhaps TRBD2 (6 bases). This CDR3 region has 13 residues. Germline CDR1 and CDR2: LGHDT and YNNKEL (reference sequence). Trimming pared 7 bases from V and 5 bases from J, leaving 15 bases between.

The chain uses TRBV19 and TRBJ2-3; the D gene is possibly TRBD2 (5 bases). Germline CDR1 reads LNHDA; CDR2 reads SQIVND (reference sequence). The CDR3 is 15 residues long. V was clipped by 7 bases and J by 3 bases, with 17 bases between them. CDR3 region: CASNPYVGRTDTQYF. CDR3 nucleotides: TGTGCCAGTAACCCCTATGTTGGGAGAACAGATACGCAGTATTTT. Full variable domain (missing parts from reference TRBV19 and TRBJ2-3): DGGITQSPKYLFRKEGQNVTLSCEQNLNHDAMYWYRQDPGQGLRLIYYSQIVNDFQKGDIAEGYSVSREKKESFPLTVTSAQKNPTAFYLCASNPYVGRTDTQYFGPGTRLTVL.

The CDR3 DNA sequence: TGCGCCAGCAGCCAAGATCAGTTATGGCGGGAGGGTGTCCACGAGCAGTACTTC. Amino acid sequence: CASSQDQLWREGVHEQYF. The chain employs TRBV4-1 and TRBJ2-7, with TRBD2 matching 9 bases. V lost 0 bases to trimming and J lost 5 bases; unmatched junction nucleotides: 14. CDR1 is MGHRA, CDR2 YSYEKL, per germline. The CDR3 is 18 residues long.